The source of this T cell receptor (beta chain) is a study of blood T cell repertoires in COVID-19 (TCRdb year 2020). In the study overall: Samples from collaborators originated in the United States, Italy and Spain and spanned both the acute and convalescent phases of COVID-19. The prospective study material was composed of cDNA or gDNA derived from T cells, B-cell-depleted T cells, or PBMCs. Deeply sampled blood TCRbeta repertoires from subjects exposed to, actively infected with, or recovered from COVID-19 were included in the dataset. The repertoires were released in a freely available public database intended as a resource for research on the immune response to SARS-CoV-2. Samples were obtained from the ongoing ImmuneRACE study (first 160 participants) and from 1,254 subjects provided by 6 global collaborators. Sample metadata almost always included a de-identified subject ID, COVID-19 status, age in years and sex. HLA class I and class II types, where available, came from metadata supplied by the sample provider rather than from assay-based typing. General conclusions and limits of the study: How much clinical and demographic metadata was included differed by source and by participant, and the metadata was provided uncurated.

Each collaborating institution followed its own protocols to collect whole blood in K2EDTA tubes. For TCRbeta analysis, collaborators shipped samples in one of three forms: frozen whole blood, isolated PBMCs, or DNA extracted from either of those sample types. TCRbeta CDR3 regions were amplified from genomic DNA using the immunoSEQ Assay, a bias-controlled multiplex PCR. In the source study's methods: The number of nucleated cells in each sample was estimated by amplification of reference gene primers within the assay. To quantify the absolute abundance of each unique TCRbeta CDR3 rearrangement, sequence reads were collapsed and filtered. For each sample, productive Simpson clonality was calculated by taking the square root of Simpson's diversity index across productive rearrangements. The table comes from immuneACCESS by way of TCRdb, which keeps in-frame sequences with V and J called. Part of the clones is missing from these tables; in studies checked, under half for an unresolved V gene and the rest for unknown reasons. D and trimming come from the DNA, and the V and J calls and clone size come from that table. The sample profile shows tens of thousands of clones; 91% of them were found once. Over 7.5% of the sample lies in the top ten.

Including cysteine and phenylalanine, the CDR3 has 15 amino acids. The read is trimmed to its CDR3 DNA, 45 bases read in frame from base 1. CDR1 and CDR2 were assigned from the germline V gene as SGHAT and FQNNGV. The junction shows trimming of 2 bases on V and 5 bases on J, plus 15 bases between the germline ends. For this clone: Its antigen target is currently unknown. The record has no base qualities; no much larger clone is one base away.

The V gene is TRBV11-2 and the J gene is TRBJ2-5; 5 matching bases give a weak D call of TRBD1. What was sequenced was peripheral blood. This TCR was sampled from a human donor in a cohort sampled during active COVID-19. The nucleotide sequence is TGTGCCAGCAGCTTAAAGGTCAGGGCTTCGGAGACCCAGTACTTC. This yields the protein CASSLKVRASETQYF.